This is a list of T cell receptor beta chains from one sample in a study of post-analysis software for immune sequencing data. TCRdb re-derived calls from the PCR reads in MiXCR, one entry per CDR3 protein. The sample has around 500,000 distinct CDR3 sequences; approximately 34% are singletons. The sample was blood. The source is a girl between 2 and 17 years old with multiple sclerosis. The CDR3 runs from the conserved cysteine through the conserved F or W. A D gene is named only where the DNA matches it firmly. The size entry is marked missing in some rows and otherwise reads once, few, many or a size class.

size	D	V	J	length	CDR3	DNA
.	.	TRBV12-3/TRBV12-4	TRBJ2-3	17	CASSLVGSYGGLVTQYF	TGTGCCAGCAGTTTAGTGGGGTCGTACGGGGGGCTAGTCACGCAGTATTTT
few	TRBD1	TRBV24-1	TRBJ2-6	18	CATSDKQGAPSGANVLTF	TGTGCCACCAGTGACAAACAGGGGGCCCCCTCTGGGGCCAACGTCCTGACTTTC
once	TRBD2	TRBV4-1	TRBJ2-5	18	CASSPADISGGAGETQYF	TGCGCCAGCAGCCCCGCAGATATTAGCGGGGGGGCTGGAGAGACCCAGTACTTC
few	TRBD1	TRBV10-3	TRBJ2-5	16	CAISALGQGPRETQYF	TGTGCCATCAGTGCCCTCGGACAGGGTCCCAGGGAGACCCAGTACTTC
.	.	TRBV5-1	TRBJ2-5	15	CASSLERRDQGDQYF	TGCGCCAGCAGCTTAGAGCGGCGGGACCAAGGGGACCAGTACTTC
few	TRBD2	TRBV20-1	TRBJ2-3	18	CSAPPGLAGGSITDTQYF	TGCAGTGCCCCGCCCGGACTAGCGGGGGGGTCCATCACAGATACGCAGTATTTT
.	.	TRBV11-2	TRBJ1-2	13	CASSPGLNYGYTF	TGTGCCAGCAGCCCAGGACTTAACTATGGCTACACCTTC
.	.	TRBV11-2	TRBJ2-5	16	CASSLWRWRGQETQYF	TGTGCCAGCAGCCTTTGGCGGTGGAGGGGACAAGAGACCCAGTACTTC
.	TRBD2	TRBV20-1	TRBJ2-1	14	CSAKVATSGDEQFF	TGCAGCGCAAAGGTGGCGACTAGCGGCGATGAGCAGTTCTTC
few	.	TRBV7-9	TRBJ2-5	14	CASSLDPASQTQYF	TGTGCCAGCAGCTTAGACCCGGCGTCCCAGACCCAGTACTTC
.	.	TRBV7-2	TRBJ1-6	20	CASSPSQAVRPGSYNSPLHF	TGTGCCAGCAGCCCTAGTCAGGCAGTCCGGCCGGGGTCCTATAATTCACCCCTCCACTTT
.	.	TRBV5-6	TRBJ1-1	14	CASSPGPENTEAFF	TGTGCCAGCAGCCCGGGCCCCGAGAACACTGAAGCTTTCTTT
few	TRBD2	TRBV5-1	TRBJ2-5	19	CASSLTSGEVPPYQETQYF	TGCGCCAGCAGCCTGACTAGCGGGGAGGTCCCCCCGTACCAAGAGACCCAGTACTTC
few	TRBD1	TRBV25-1	TRBJ1-2	16	CASSELSGQSVYGYTF	TGTGCCAGCAGTGAATTATCGGGACAGTCTGTGTATGGCTACACCTTC
few	TRBD2	TRBV20-1	TRBJ2-5	17	CSARGGSSGGAVETQYF	TGCAGTGCCCGGGGCGGGAGTAGCGGGGGGGCTGTAGAGACCCAGTACTTC
.	.	TRBV7-9	TRBJ1-2	18	CACSLLGGHTVKNYGYTF	TGTGCCTGCAGCTTACTTGGTGGACACACGGTGAAGAACTATGGCTACACCTTC
few	TRBD2	TRBV29-1	TRBJ2-3	14	CSVKAGVSTDTQYF	TGCAGCGTCAAAGCGGGGGTTAGCACAGATACGCAGTATTTT
.	TRBD1	TRBV7-6	TRBJ1-6	17	CASSLGRQGRYNSPLHF	TGTGCCAGCAGCTTAGGGAGACAGGGGAGATATAATTCACCCCTCCACTTT
few	.	TRBV12-3/TRBV12-4	TRBJ1-2	13	CASSLLSLDGYTF	TGTGCCAGCAGTTTATTGTCCCTGGATGGCTACACCTTC
.	.	TRBV11-2	TRBJ2-7	20	CASSLTLGASRRGVLHEQYF	TGTGCCAGCAGCTTAACCCTGGGAGCGTCAAGGCGAGGGGTTCTGCACGAGCAGTACTTC
.	.	TRBV10-3	TRBJ1-6	13	CAIQVQGRSPLHF	TGTGCCATCCAGGTGCAGGGGCGTTCACCCCTCCACTTT
.	.	TRBV6-4	TRBJ2-1	14	CASSDGGLPKEQFF	TGTGCCAGCAGTGACGGGGGACTTCCTAAGGAGCAGTTCTTC
few	.	TRBV27	TRBJ2-1	14	CASSLLPRGPEQFF	TGTGCCAGCAGTTTGTTACCCAGGGGTCCTGAGCAGTTCTTC
.	.	TRBV7-9	TRBJ1-1	13	CASSPTGSAEAFF	TGTGCCAGCAGCCCCACAGGGTCCGCTGAAGCTTTCTTT
.	.	TRBV20-1	TRBJ2-1	16	CSRGGSGGGFYNEQFF	TGCAGCAGAGGGGGGTCAGGGGGGGGTTTTTACAATGAGCAGTTCTTC